Listed below are T cell receptor beta chains from one sample, sequenced in a study of Graves' ophthalmopathy and Graves' hyperthyroidism. TCRdb used MiXCR to reprocess the multiplex PCR reads, holding one entry per CDR3 protein. Of about 620,000 distinct CDR3 sequences listed, 22% are singletons. Sequenced sample: peripheral blood. Receptors were obtained from a young woman with stable Graves' hyperthyroidism. Some clones in this sample may be carry-over from other donors' samples. Each CDR3 is given with its conserved first and last residue. Each record gives: D gene, J gene, V gene, clone size, CDR3 length, CDR3 DNA, CDR3 protein. The D gene is left open where the match is weak. Rows give clone size only sometimes, using once, few, many, or a class for an expanded clone.

>NA|TRBJ1-2|TRBV20-1|many|13
TGCAGTGCTAGAGGGCAGGGGCCTTATGGCTACACCTTC
CSARGQGPYGYTF
>TRBD1|TRBJ1-2|TRBV28|NA|15
TGTGCCAGCATTAAGACAGGGGGTTGGGTCGGCGGCTACACCTTC
CASIKTGGWVGGYTF
>NA|TRBJ2-5|TRBV12-3/TRBV12-4|many|18
TGTGCCAGCACTCGCCAGGGAGAGCGAGACTGGAACCAAGAGACCCAGTACTTC
CASTRQGERDWNQETQYF
>NA|TRBJ2-4|TRBV2|NA|15
TGTGCCAGCCTGAATCGTGAGGTCGGGTGGGGCATTCAGTACTTC
CASLNREVGWGIQYF
>NA|TRBJ1-1|TRBV28|NA|16
TGTGCCAGCAGCCCCGTCGCAGGCCACTTGAACACTGAAGCTTTCTTT
CASSPVAGHLNTEAFF
>TRBD1|TRBJ1-6|TRBV18|few|15
TGTGCCAGCTCACCTTCGACAGGGGGCAATTCACCCCTCCACTTT
CASSPSTGGNSPLHF
>TRBD1|TRBJ2-5|TRBV6-2/TRBV6-3|NA|11
TGTGCCAGCAGGGACAGGGGGATCCAGTACTTC
CASRDRGIQYF
>TRBD1|TRBJ1-1|TRBV12-3/TRBV12-4|many|15
TGTGCCAGCAACCCCAGGACAGGGGGCGACACTGAAGCTTTCTTT
CASNPRTGGDTEAFF
>NA|TRBJ2-2|TRBV28|NA|12
TGTGCCAGCAGTTTGAGATTCGGGGAGCTGTTTTTT
CASSLRFGELFF
>NA|TRBJ1-1|TRBV6-5|many|12
TGTGCCAGCAGTAGTACGGGGGAGGAAGCTTTCTTT
CASSSTGEEAFF
>TRBD1|TRBJ1-1|TRBV5-6|many|15
TGTGCCAGCAGTCGCCGGACAGGGTACTTGACTGAAGCTTTCTTT
CASSRRTGYLTEAFF
>NA|TRBJ2-7|TRBV7-9|many|12
TGTGCCACCCTAGATGGGCCCTACGAGCAGTACTTC
CATLDGPYEQYF
>NA|TRBJ1-5|TRBV6-4|NA|13
TGTGCCAGCAAAACAACAGGGTTTCAGCCCCAGCATTTT
CASKTTGFQPQHF
>TRBD2|TRBJ2-5|TRBV5-1|few|15
TGCGCCAGCAGCTCCTTAGCGGGGGAACAAGAGACCCAGTACTTC
CASSSLAGEQETQYF
>NA|TRBJ2-2|TRBV6-5|many|13
TGTGCCAGCAGGGGGGGAGCTAACGGGGAGCTGTTTTTT
CASRGGANGELFF
>NA|TRBJ2-2|TRBV25-1|few|14
TGTGCCAGCAGTGCGGGCAGAGACACCGGGGAGCTGTTTTTT
CASSAGRDTGELFF
>NA|TRBJ2-5|TRBV20-1|NA|12
TGCAGTACAATTACAGGGCCGGAGACCCAGTACTTC
CSTITGPETQYF
>TRBD2|TRBJ2-7|TRBV27|NA|13
TGTGCCAGTCGGAACGTGCTAGCGGGCGAGCAGTACTTC
CASRNVLAGEQYF
>NA|TRBJ2-7|TRBV6-5|many|16
TGTGCCAGCAGTTACTCGATAACGGCTCGTTTCTACGAGCAGTACTTC
CASSYSITARFYEQYF
>NA|TRBJ1-2|TRBV7-2|many|17
TGTGCCAGCAGCTCTCCCACCGTTATGGAGGGGATCTATGGCTACACCTTC
CASSSPTVMEGIYGYTF
>TRBD1|TRBJ1-1|TRBV12-3/TRBV12-4|few|16
TGTGCCAGCAGTTTGCCGACAGGGGTTTTCGGCACTGAAGCTTTCTTT
CASSLPTGVFGTEAFF
>NA|TRBJ2-5|TRBV2|NA|14
TGTGCCAGCAGTCAAGATCTAGCTCTGGAGACCCAGTACTTC
CASSQDLALETQYF
>NA|TRBJ1-1|TRBV10-3|many|15
TGTGCCATCAGTGATCGTAAGGGGAGGAACACTGAAGCTTTCTTT
CAISDRKGRNTEAFF
>NA|TRBJ1-5|TRBV20-1|NA|14
TGCAGTGCTAGAGATCTTTCCGAAAATCAGCCCCAGCATTTT
CSARDLSENQPQHF
>NA|TRBJ2-2|TRBV7-2|many|13
TGTGCCAGCAGCTTAGGGCACACCGGGGAGCTGTTTTTT
CASSLGHTGELFF
>NA|TRBJ2-5|TRBV6-2/TRBV6-3|many|16
TGTGCCAGCAGTTACCCCCAGGGGGGCGTCCAAGAGACCCAGTACTTC
CASSYPQGGVQETQYF
>TRBD1|TRBJ2-2|TRBV12-3/TRBV12-4|NA|14
TGTGCCAGCCGGACAGGCGTCGAAGCCGGGGAGCTGTTTTTT
CASRTGVEAGELFF
>NA|TRBJ2-7|TRBV12-3/TRBV12-4|few|14
TGTGCCAGCAGTTTTTCGTCAGGGGGGGACGAGCAGTACTTC
CASSFSSGGDEQYF
>TRBD1|TRBJ2-7|TRBV6-2/TRBV6-3|many|15
TGTGCCAGCACTTACCGAGGACAGGGGTACCACGAGCAGTACTTC
CASTYRGQGYHEQYF
>NA|TRBJ2-7|TRBV6-5|many|15
TGTGCCAGCAGTTATTTGCATGGCAGCAACTACGAGCAGTACTTC
CASSYLHGSNYEQYF
>TRBD1|TRBJ1-5|TRBV7-9|many|14
TGTGCCAGCAGCTTATCCGCAGGGGGTCAGCCCCAGCATTTT
CASSLSAGGQPQHF
>TRBD1|TRBJ2-5|TRBV28|few|18
TGTGCCAGCAGCCATTGGGGCATGGGCGACAGGGCCCCTAAGACCCAGTACTTC
CASSHWGMGDRAPKTQYF
>NA|TRBJ2-7|TRBV28|many|12
TGTGCCAGCAGGGACAGAACCTACGAGCAGTACTTC
CASRDRTYEQYF
>NA|TRBJ1-1|TRBV28|NA|18
TGTGCCAGCAGTCCTACGATACCGTACGGATTTAAGAACACTGAAGCTTTCTTT
CASSPTIPYGFKNTEAFF
>NA|TRBJ1-2|TRBV30|many|12
TGTGCCTGGAGTGTTATGGGCTATGGCTACACCTTC
CAWSVMGYGYTF
>TRBD1|TRBJ2-4|TRBV20-1|many|13
TGCAGTGCTAGGCCTACAGGGGGCAACATTCAGTACTTC
CSARPTGGNIQYF
>NA|TRBJ2-7|TRBV7-2|many|13
TGTGCCAGCAGCTTAGCGCAAGGTGACGAGCAGTACTTC
CASSLAQGDEQYF
>NA|TRBJ2-5|TRBV28|once|16
TGTGCCAGCAGTGCCTCCGGGCTACGAGACGGGGAGACCCAGTACTTC
CASSASGLRDGETQYF
>NA|TRBJ1-6|TRBV7-8|many|11
TGTGCCAGCAGTCAGGGCGGGTCCCTCCACTTT
CASSQGGSLHF
>NA|TRBJ2-6|TRBV28|NA|16
TGTGCCAGCAGTTTTCAAGGGGCGGACGGGGCCAACGTCCTGACTTTC
CASSFQGADGANVLTF
>NA|TRBJ2-2|TRBV6-1|NA|15
TGTGCCAGCAGATCGACAGTGATGAACACCGGGGAGCTGTTTTTT
CASRSTVMNTGELFF
>NA|TRBJ1-5|TRBV6-1|many|13
TGTGCCAGCAAGGAGACATTCAATCAGCCCCAGCATTTT
CASKETFNQPQHF
>NA|TRBJ1-6|TRBV12-3/TRBV12-4|NA|13
TGTGCCAGCAGTTTCGACTGGATGTCACCCCTCCACTTT
CASSFDWMSPLHF
>NA|TRBJ1-1|TRBV6-2/TRBV6-3|many|16
TGTGCCAGCAGTTACGCTGGTTGGGAAATGAACACTGAAGCTTTCTTT
CASSYAGWEMNTEAFF
>TRBD2|TRBJ2-2|TRBV12-3/TRBV12-4|many|17
TGTGCCAGCAGTTGGACTAGCGGGAGGGCCAACACCGGGGAGCTGTTTTTT
CASSWTSGRANTGELFF
>NA|TRBJ1-2|TRBV2|NA|13
TGTGCCAGCAGTCCCTCCGCTAACTATGGCTACACCTTC
CASSPSANYGYTF
>NA|TRBJ1-1|TRBV19|many|14
TGTGCCAGTAGTATAGGTCGCGGGAGGACTGAAGCTTTCTTT
CASSIGRGRTEAFF
>TRBD1|TRBJ2-2|TRBV6-1|NA|13
TGTGCCACCGGGACAGGGGACACCGGGGAGCTGTTTTTT
CATGTGDTGELFF
>NA|TRBJ1-2|TRBV5-8|many|14
TGTGCCAGCAGCTTGACGGTGGGGGATGGGGGCTACACCTTC
CASSLTVGDGGYTF
>NA|TRBJ1-1|TRBV19|many|15
TGTGCCAGTAGGTACGGGGGCGCGTGGAACACTGAAGCTTTCTTT
CASRYGGAWNTEAFF
>NA|TRBJ1-6|TRBV6-1|NA|14
TGTGCCAGCACCCGACAAAATCAAAATTCACCCCTCCACTTT
CASTRQNQNSPLHF
>NA|TRBJ2-5|TRBV10-3|many|14
TGTGCCATCAGTGAGTCCAGGGCGGGGGAGACCCAGTACTTC
CAISESRAGETQYF
>NA|TRBJ2-5|TRBV29-1|many|14
TGCAGCGTTGAAGTGGCAAGGTACCAAGAGACCCAGTACTTC
CSVEVARYQETQYF
>NA|TRBJ1-1|TRBV28|NA|12
TGTGCCACCCTGACAGCGAACACTGAAGCTTTCTTT
CATLTANTEAFF
>NA|TRBJ1-6|TRBV20-1|many|14
TGCAGTGCTAGAAAGGGGGCCTATAATTCACCCCTCCACTTT
CSARKGAYNSPLHF
>TRBD2|TRBJ2-5|TRBV9|many|17
TGTGCCAGCAGCGGACCAACTAGCGGGGGGCGTCAAGAGACCCAGTACTTC
CASSGPTSGGRQETQYF
>NA|TRBJ1-1|TRBV20-1|NA|13
TGCAGTGCTAGACACCTGTTGAACACTGAAGCTTTCTTT
CSARHLLNTEAFF
>TRBD1|TRBJ1-2|TRBV6-2/TRBV6-3|NA|14
TGTGCCAGCAGACCGGACAGGGGCGGGTATGGCTACACCTTC
CASRPDRGGYGYTF
>NA|TRBJ1-1|TRBV20-1|many|14
TGCAGTGCCACCACCCCGACAGACAACACTGAAGCTTTCTTT
CSATTPTDNTEAFF